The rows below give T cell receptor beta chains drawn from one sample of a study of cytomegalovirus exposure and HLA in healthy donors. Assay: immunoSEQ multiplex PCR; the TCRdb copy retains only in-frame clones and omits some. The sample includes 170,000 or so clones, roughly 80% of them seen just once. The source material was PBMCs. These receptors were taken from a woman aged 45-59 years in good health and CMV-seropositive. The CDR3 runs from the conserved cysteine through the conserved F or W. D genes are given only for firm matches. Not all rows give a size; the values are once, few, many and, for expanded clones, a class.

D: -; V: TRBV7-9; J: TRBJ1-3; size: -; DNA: TGTGCCAGCAGCCCCCTTGACGGGAACACCATATATTTT; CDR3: CASSPLDGNTIYF
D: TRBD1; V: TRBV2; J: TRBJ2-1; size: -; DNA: TGTGCCAGCAGTGGGGGACAGGGCCATGAGCAGTTCTTC; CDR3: CASSGGQGHEQFF
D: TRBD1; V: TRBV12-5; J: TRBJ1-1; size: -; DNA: TGTGCTAGTGGTCCGGGACAGGAGGACACTGAAGCTTTCTTT; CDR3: CASGPGQEDTEAFF
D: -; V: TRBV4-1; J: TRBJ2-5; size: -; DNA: TGCGCCAGCAGCCCAGAACAGGGAACACGAGCGACCCAGTACTTC; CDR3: CASSPEQGTRATQYF
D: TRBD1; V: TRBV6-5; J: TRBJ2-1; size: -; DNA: TGTGCCAGCAGCCGGACAGGGTCAGGTGAGCAGTTCTTC; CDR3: CASSRTGSGEQFF
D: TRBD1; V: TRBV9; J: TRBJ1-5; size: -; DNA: TGTGCCAGCAGCGTCTCAGGGGGCCCAGGTCAGCCCCAGCATTTT; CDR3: CASSVSGGPGQPQHF
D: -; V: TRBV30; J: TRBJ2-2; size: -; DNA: TGTGCCTGGAGTGTACTAGGCAGTTACACCGGGGAGCTGTTTTTT; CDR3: CAWSVLGSYTGELFF
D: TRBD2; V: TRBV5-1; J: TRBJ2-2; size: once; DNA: TGCGCCAGCAGCTTGGCCCTAGCGGATCCGGTAACCGGGGAGCTGTTTTTT; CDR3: CASSLALADPVTGELFF
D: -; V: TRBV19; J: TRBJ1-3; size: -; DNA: TGTGCCAGTAGTATTGGGGCAGGGGCAAGCTCTGGAAACACCATATATTTT; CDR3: CASSIGAGASSGNTIYF
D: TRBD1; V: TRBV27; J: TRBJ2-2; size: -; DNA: TGTGCCAGCAGTTTCCTTCTGGGACAGGGTTTTGGCGGGGAGCTGTTTTTT; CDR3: CASSFLLGQGFGGELFF
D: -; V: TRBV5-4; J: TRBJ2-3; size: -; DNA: TGTGCCAGCAGCCCGTCTCAGTCAGATACGCAGTATTTT; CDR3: CASSPSQSDTQYF
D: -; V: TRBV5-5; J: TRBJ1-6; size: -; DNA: TGTGCCAGCAGCTTAAAACGGGATTCACCCCTCCACTTT; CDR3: CASSLKRDSPLHF
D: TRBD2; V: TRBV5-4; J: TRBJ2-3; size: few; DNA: TGTGCCAGCAGCTTGACGGGGGGGGCGGATACGCAGTATTTT; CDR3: CASSLTGGADTQYF
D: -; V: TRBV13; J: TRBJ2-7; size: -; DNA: TGTGCCAGCAGCTTAGGCTGGGTAGGGGCCTCATCCTACGAGCAGTACTTC; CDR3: CASSLGWVGASSYEQYF
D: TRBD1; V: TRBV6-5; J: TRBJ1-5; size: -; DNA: TGTGCCAGCAGAAAAACAGGGGGCGGAGTTCAGCCCCAGCATTTT; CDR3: CASRKTGGGVQPQHF
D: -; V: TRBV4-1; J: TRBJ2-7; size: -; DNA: TGCGCCAGCAGCCCGACTCCGGCTTACGAGCAGTACTTC; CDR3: CASSPTPAYEQYF
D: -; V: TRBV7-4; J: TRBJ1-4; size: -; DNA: TGTGCCAGCAGCAGGCGACAGACTAATGAAAAACTGTTTTTT; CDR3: CASSRRQTNEKLFF
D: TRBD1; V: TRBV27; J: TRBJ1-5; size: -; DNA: TGTGCCAGCGCAGCAGGGGGCCCGGCGTCGCCCCAGCATTTT; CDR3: CASAAGGPASPQHF